This TCR beta chain stems from a study of blood T cell repertoires in COVID-19. Study-level information: The United States, Italy and Spain were the sources of the acute and convalescent COVID-19 samples.

Measured with immunoSEQ multiplex PCR; TCRdb has only the in-frame clones, and not every one. The sample records about 160,000 clones, around 82% being singletons. Looked up from germline, CDR1 is KGHSH and CDR2 is LQKENI. The CDR3 spans 17 residues. V lost 0 bases and J lost 6, with 19 bases in between. Participants were aged roughly 18 to 90 years, lived in roughly 25 US areas, and enrolled virtually. Input material: PBMCs or T cells enriched from blood (not recorded which). The chain recombines TRBV18 with TRBJ2-3; maybe TRBD2 (6 bases). The TCR sequence derives from a man in his sixties who had recovered from COVID-19. CDR3 region: CASSPPRDQDSGDTQYF. Written as DNA, the CDR3 is TGTGCCAGCTCACCACCGCGGGACCAAGATTCTGGCGATACGCAGTATTTT.